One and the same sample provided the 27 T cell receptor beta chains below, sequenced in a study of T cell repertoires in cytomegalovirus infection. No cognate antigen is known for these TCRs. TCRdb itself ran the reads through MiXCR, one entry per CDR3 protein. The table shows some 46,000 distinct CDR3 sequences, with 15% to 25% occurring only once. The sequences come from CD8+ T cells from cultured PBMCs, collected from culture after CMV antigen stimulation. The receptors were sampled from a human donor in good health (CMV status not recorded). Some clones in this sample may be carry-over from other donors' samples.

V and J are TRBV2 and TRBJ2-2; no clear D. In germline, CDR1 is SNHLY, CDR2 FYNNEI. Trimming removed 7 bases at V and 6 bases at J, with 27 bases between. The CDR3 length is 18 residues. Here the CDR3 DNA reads TGTGCCAGCACGGTGGACCCGAGTGGACCCTCTTTGGCCGGGGAGCTGTTTTTT. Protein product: CASTVDPSGPSLAGELFF. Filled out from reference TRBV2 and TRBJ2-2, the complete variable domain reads EPEVTQTPSHQVTQMGQEVILRCVPISNHLYFYWYRQILGQKVEFLVSFYNNEISEKSEIFDDQFSVERPDGSNFTLKIRSTKLEDSAMYFCASTVDPSGPSLAGELFFGEGSRLTVL.

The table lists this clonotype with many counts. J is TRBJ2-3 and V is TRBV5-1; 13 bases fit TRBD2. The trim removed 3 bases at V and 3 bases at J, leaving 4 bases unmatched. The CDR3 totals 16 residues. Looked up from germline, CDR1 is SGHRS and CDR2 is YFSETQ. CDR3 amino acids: CASSWGLAGPTDTQYF. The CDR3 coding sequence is TGCGCCAGCAGCTGGGGACTAGCGGGGCCTACAGATACGCAGTATTTT.

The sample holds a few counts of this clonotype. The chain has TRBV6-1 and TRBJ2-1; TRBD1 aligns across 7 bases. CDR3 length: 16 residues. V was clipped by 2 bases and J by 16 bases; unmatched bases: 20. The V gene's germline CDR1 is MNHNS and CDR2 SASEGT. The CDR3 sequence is CASSELIVGGAGLGFF. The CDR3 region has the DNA TGTGCCAGCAGTGAACTAATTGTAGGGGGCGCGGGTTTAGGATTCTTC.

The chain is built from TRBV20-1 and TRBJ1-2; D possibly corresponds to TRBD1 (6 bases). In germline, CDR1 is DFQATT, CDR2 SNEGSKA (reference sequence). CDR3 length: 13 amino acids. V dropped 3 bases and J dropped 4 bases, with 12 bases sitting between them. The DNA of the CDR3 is TGCAGTGCTAGGGGGGGGGCTACCTATGGCTACACCTTC. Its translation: CSARGGATYGYTF.

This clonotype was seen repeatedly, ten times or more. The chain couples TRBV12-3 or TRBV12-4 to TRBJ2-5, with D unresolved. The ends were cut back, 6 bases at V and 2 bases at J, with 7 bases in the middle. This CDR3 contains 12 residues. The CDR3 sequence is CASRAAQETQYF. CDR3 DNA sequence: TGTGCCAGCAGGGCAGCGCAAGAGACCCAGTACTTC.

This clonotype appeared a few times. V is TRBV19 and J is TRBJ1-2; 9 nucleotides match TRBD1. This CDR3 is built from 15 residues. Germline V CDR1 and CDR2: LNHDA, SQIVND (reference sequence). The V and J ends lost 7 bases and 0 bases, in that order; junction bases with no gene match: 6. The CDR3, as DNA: TGTGCCAGTACCCAACAGGGGGCAGCTAACTATGGCTACACCTTC. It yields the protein CASTQQGAANYGYTF.

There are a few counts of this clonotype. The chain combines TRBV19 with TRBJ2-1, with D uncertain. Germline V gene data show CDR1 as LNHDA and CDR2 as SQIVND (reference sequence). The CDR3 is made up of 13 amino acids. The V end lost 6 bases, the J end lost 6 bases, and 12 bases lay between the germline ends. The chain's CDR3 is CASRNRMSNEQFF. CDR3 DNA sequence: TGTGCCAGTAGAAACAGAATGAGCAATGAGCAGTTCTTC. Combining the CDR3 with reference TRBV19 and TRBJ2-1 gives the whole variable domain DGGITQSPKYLFRKEGQNVTLSCEQNLNHDAMYWYRQDPGQGLRLIYYSQIVNDFQKGDIAEGYSVSREKKESFPLTVTSAQKNPTAFYLCASRNRMSNEQFFGPGTRLTVL.

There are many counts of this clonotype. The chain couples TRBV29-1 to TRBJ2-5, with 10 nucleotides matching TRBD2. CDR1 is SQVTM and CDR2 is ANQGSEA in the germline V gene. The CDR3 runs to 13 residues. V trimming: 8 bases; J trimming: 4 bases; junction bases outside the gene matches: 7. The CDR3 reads CSFFLAGGETQYF. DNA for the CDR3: TGCAGCTTCTTCTTAGCGGGAGGAGAGACCCAGTACTTC.

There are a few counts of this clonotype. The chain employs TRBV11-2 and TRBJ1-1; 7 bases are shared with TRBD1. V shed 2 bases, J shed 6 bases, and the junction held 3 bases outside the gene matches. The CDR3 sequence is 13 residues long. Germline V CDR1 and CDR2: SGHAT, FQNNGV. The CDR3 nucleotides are TGTGCCAGCAGCTTATTGGGACAGCCTGAAGCTTTCTTT. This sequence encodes CASSLLGQPEAFF.

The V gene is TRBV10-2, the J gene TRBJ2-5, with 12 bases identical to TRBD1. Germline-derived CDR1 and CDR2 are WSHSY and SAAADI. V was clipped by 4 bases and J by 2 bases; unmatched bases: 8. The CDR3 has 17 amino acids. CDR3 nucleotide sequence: TGCGCCAGCAGTGCACCGGGACAGGGGGCACAACAAGAGACCCAGTACTTC. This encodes CASSAPGQGAQQETQYF.

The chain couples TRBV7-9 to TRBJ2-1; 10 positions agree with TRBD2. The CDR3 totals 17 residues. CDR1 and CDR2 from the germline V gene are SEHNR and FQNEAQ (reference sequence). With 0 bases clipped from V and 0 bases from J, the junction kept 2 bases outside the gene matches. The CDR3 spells CASSLALAGVSYNEQFF. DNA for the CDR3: TGTGCCAGCAGCTTAGCTCTAGCGGGGGTCTCCTACAATGAGCAGTTCTTC. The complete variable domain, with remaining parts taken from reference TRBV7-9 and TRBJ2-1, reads DTGVSQNPRHKITKRGQNVTFRCDPISEHNRLYWYRQTLGQGPEFLTYFQNEAQLEKSRLLSDRFSAERPKGSFSTLEIQRTEQGDSAMYLCASSLALAGVSYNEQFFGPGTRLTVL.

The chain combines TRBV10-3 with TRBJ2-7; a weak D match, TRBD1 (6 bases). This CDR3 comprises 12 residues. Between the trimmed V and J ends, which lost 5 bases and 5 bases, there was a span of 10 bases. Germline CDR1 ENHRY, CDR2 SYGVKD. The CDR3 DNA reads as TGTGCCATCAGTACAGGGTTGGACGAGCAGTACTTC. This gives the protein CAISTGLDEQYF.

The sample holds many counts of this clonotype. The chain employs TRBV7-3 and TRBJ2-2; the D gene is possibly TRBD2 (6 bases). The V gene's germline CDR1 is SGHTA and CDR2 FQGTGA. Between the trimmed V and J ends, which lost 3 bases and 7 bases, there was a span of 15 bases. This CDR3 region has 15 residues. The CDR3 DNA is TGTGCCAGCAGCTTTGAAGGCGGGGATGGCGGGGAGCTGTTTTTT. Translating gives CASSFEGGDGGELFF.

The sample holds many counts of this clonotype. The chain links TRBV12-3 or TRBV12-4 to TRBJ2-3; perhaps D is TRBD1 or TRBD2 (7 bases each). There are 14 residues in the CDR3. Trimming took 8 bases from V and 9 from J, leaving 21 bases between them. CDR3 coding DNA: TGTGCCAGCTTTCGACAGGGAGGGTTTGGGACGCAGTATTTT. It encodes CASFRQGGFGTQYF.

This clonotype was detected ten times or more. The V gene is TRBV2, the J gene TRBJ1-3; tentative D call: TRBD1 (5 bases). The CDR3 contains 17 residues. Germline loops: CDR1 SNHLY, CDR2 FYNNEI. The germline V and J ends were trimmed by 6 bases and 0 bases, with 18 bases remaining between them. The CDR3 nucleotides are TGTGCCAGCAGCGAGCCCGCCTGGGGGGGCTCTGGAAACACCATATATTTT. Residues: CASSEPAWGGSGNTIYF.

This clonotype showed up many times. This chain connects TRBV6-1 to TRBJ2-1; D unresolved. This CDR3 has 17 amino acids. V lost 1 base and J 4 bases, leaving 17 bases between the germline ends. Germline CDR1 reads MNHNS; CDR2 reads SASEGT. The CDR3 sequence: CASSEGGVPRIYNEQFF. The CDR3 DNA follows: TGTGCCAGCAGTGAAGGTGGGGTCCCCCGTATTTACAATGAGCAGTTCTTC.

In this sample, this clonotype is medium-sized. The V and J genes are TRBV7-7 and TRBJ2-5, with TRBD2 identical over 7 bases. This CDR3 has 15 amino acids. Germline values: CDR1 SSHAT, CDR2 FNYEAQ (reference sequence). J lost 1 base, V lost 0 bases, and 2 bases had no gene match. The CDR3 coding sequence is TGTGCCAGCAGCTTAGCGGGGGGGTCCCAAGAGACCCAGTACTTC. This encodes CASSLAGGSQETQYF.

The CDR3: CSARIAGAPQETQYF. CDR3 in DNA: TGCAGTGCTAGAATAGCGGGGGCCCCTCAAGAGACCCAGTACTTC. The J gene is TRBJ2-5, the V gene TRBV20-1; 9 positions match TRBD2. The CDR3 spans 15 residues. V was pared by 2 bases and J by 2 bases, with 6 bases of the junction left unmatched. Germline-derived CDR1 and CDR2 are DFQATT and SNEGSKA (reference sequence).

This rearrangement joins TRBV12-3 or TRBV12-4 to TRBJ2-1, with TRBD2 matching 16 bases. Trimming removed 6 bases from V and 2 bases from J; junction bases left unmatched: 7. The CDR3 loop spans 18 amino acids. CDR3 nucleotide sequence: TGTGCCAGCAGCCCCGGGACTAGCGGGAGGGGTCCCTACAATGAGCAGTTCTTC. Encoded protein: CASSPGTSGRGPYNEQFF.

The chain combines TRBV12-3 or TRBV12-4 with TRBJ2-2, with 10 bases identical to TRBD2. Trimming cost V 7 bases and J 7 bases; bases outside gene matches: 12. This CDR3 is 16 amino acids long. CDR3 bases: TGTGCCAGCACCAATGCGGCTAGCGGGAGTATCGGGGAGCTGTTTTTT. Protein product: CASTNAASGSIGELFF.

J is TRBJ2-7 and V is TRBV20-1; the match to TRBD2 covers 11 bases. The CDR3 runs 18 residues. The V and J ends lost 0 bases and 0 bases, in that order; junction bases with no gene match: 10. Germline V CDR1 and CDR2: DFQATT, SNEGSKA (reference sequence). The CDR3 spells CSARDLGGLAESSYEQYF. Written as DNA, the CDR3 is TGCAGTGCTAGAGATCTAGGGGGACTAGCGGAAAGCTCCTACGAGCAGTACTTC.

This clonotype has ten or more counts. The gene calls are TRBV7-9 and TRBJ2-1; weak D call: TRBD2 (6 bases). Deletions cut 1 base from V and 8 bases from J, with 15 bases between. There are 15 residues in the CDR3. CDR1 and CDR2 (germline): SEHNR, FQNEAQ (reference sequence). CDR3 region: CASSLGWGDLDEQFF. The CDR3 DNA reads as TGTGCCAGCAGCTTAGGGTGGGGGGACTTGGATGAGCAGTTCTTC.

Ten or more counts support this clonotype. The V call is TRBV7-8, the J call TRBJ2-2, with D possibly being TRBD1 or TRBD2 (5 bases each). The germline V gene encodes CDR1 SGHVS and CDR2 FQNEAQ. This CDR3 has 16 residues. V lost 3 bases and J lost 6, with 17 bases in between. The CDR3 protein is CASSFAGAPLAGELFF. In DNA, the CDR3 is TGTGCCAGCAGCTTCGCCGGGGCCCCACTGGCCGGGGAGCTGTTTTTT.

The CDR3 is CASSESRGQGNQPQHF. DNA of the CDR3: TGCGCCAGCAGTGAGTCTCGGGGGCAGGGCAATCAGCCCCAGCATTTT. The J gene is TRBJ1-5, the V gene TRBV10-2, with D tentatively TRBD1 (6 bases). Between the trimmed V and J ends, which lost 0 bases and 2 bases, there was a span of 11 bases. Germline-derived CDR1 and CDR2 are WSHSY and SAAADI. This CDR3 spans 16 amino acids.

The chain's CDR3 is CASTPSGGTANTGELFF. DNA of the CDR3: TGTGCCAGCACTCCTAGCGGGGGGACCGCGAACACCGGGGAGCTGTTTTTT. The chain carries TRBV2 and TRBJ2-2; 11 bases are a match to TRBD2. CDR3 length equals 17 residues. CDR1 is SNHLY, CDR2 FYNNEI, per germline. V dropped 7 bases and J dropped 0; count of bases not matched to a gene: 7. Drawing the rest from reference TRBV2 and TRBJ2-2, the complete variable domain is EPEVTQTPSHQVTQMGQEVILRCVPISNHLYFYWYRQILGQKVEFLVSFYNNEISEKSEIFDDQFSVERPDGSNFTLKIRSTKLEDSAMYFCASTPSGGTANTGELFFGEGSRLTVL.

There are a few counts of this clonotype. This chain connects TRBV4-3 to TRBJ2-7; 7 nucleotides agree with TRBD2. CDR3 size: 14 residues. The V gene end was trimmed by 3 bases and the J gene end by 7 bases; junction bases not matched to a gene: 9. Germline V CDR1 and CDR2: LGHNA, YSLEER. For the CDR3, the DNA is TGCGCCAGCAGCCAGTGGGAGGGCCAAGGTGAGCAGTACTTC. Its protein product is CASSQWEGQGEQYF.

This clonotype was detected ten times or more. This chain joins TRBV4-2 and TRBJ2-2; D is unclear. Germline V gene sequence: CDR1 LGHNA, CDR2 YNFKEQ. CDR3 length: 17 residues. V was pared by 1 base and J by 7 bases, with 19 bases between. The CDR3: CASSQVKEWGYSGELFF. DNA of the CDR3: TGTGCCAGCAGCCAAGTCAAGGAATGGGGTTATAGCGGGGAGCTGTTTTTT.